This is a list of T cell receptor beta chains from one sample in a study of blood T cell repertoires in COVID-19. The data were produced by immunoSEQ multiplex PCR, yet TCRdb's version contains in-frame clones alone and is incomplete. Of about 230,000 clones listed, around 90% are singletons. Sequences were obtained from PBMCs or T cells enriched from blood (not recorded which). These receptors all stem from a woman younger than 45 who had been exposed to COVID-19. The CDR3 runs from the conserved cysteine through the conserved F or W. The order of the fields is V gene, clone size, J gene, D gene, CDR3 protein, CDR3 DNA. A D gene is named only where the DNA matches it firmly. Clone size appears in some rows only: once, few, many, or a class for an expanded clone.

TRBV5-1	-	TRBJ2-7	TRBD2	CASSPSRLAGEYEQYF	TGCGCCAGCAGCCCCTCGAGACTAGCGGGAGAGTACGAGCAGTACTTC
TRBV10-3	-	TRBJ2-3	-	CASFSGTDTQYF	TGTGCCAGCTTTAGCGGCACAGATACGCAGTATTTT
TRBV30	-	TRBJ1-1	-	CAWKRETEAFF	TGTGCCTGGAAGAGGGAGACTGAAGCTTTCTTT
TRBV28	few	TRBJ2-1	-	CASNPGSNNEQFF	TGTGCCAGCAACCCGGGGTCCAACAATGAGCAGTTCTTC
TRBV10-3	-	TRBJ1-1	TRBD1	CAITPGTGSAEAFF	TGTGCCATCACCCCCGGGACAGGGAGCGCTGAAGCTTTCTTT
TRBV6-5	-	TRBJ1-6	TRBD1	CASSLFRDRENSPLHF	TGTGCCAGCAGTTTGTTCCGGGACAGGGAAAATTCACCCCTCCACTTT
TRBV7-9	-	TRBJ1-1	-	CASSLSLTPGVAFF	TGTGCCAGCAGCTTAAGCCTTACGCCGGGGGTAGCTTTCTTT
TRBV5-1	-	TRBJ2-1	TRBD2	CASSLIAGGNNEQFF	TGCGCCAGCAGCCTTATAGCGGGAGGGAACAATGAGCAGTTCTTC
TRBV7-8	-	TRBJ1-1	-	CASSLVGGGSTEAFF	TGTGCCAGCAGCTTAGTCGGCGGTGGGAGCACTGAAGCTTTCTTT
TRBV10-1	-	TRBJ1-2	TRBD1	CASSDRQGGGYTF	TGCGCCAGCAGTGACCGACAGGGCGGCGGCTACACCTTC
TRBV4-1	-	TRBJ2-3	TRBD2	CASSQVSGSTDTQYF	TGCGCCAGCAGCCAAGTTAGCGGGAGCACAGATACGCAGTATTTT
TRBV28	-	TRBJ1-1	-	CASSFITRRSAEAFF	TGTGCCAGCAGTTTTATTACGCGGAGAAGCGCTGAAGCTTTCTTT
TRBV7-3	-	TRBJ2-1	TRBD2	CASSISGNNEQFF	TGTGCCAGCAGCATTAGCGGGAACAATGAGCAGTTCTTC
TRBV28	-	TRBJ2-3	TRBD1	CASSYGTGTDTQYF	TGTGCCAGCAGTTACGGGACAGGCACAGATACGCAGTATTTT
TRBV7-9	-	TRBJ2-2	TRBD1	CASSEGQTNTGELFF	TGTGCCAGCAGCGAGGGACAGACGAACACCGGGGAGCTGTTTTTT
TRBV7-8	-	TRBJ1-5	TRBD1	CASSFGTGNNQPQHF	TGTGCCAGCAGCTTTGGGACAGGGAACAATCAGCCCCAGCATTTT
TRBV2	-	TRBJ1-2	TRBD1	CASSVEGDRVNYGYTF	TGTGCCAGCAGTGTGGAGGGGGACAGAGTAAACTATGGCTACACCTTC
TRBV30	-	TRBJ1-5	TRBD1	CAWSEGQQQPQHF	TGTGCCTGGAGTGAGGGACAGCAGCAGCCCCAGCATTTT
TRBV19	-	TRBJ1-2	TRBD1	CASSTLWTGRYGYTF	TGTGCCAGTAGTACTCTTTGGACAGGGCGCTATGGCTACACCTTC
TRBV7-2	-	TRBJ1-2	-	CASSLDSPPNYGYTF	TGTGCCAGCAGCTTAGACTCCCCCCCTAACTATGGCTACACCTTC
TRBV18	once	TRBJ1-1	-	CASSPRVATEAFF	TGTGCCAGCTCACCCCGGGTGGCCACTGAAGCTTTCTTT
TRBV28	once	TRBJ1-1	-	CASSLLGHPEAFF	TGTGCCAGCAGTTTATTGGGGCACCCTGAAGCTTTCTTT
TRBV12-3/TRBV12-4	-	TRBJ2-5	-	CASSFWGEETQYF	TGTGCCAGCAGTTTTTGGGGGGAGGAGACCCAGTACTTC
TRBV19	-	TRBJ1-5	-	CASSNTPNNQPQHF	TGTGCCAGTAGTAATACACCCAACAATCAGCCCCAGCATTTT
TRBV19	once	TRBJ1-3	-	CATAAGNTIYF	TGTGCCACCGCGGCTGGAAACACCATATATTTT
TRBV28	many	TRBJ1-5	-	CASSRTPNQPQHF	TGTGCCAGCAGTCGGACACCTAATCAGCCCCAGCATTTT
TRBV6-5	-	TRBJ2-3	TRBD2	CASTTSADTQYF	TGTGCCAGCACTACTAGCGCAGATACGCAGTATTTT
TRBV4-2	-	TRBJ1-1	-	CASSQVPRHLLNTEAFF	TGTGCCAGCAGCCAAGTACCGAGACACCTCTTGAACACTGAAGCTTTCTTT
TRBV30	-	TRBJ1-2	-	CAWSVLEGISGYTF	TGTGCCTGGAGTGTACTAGAAGGGATCAGCGGCTACACCTTC
TRBV3-1/TRBV3-2	-	TRBJ1-1	-	CASSQDRVTEAFF	TGTGCCAGCAGCCAAGATCGGGTCACTGAAGCTTTCTTT
TRBV7-9	-	TRBJ1-2	-	CASSSSVQINYGYTF	TGTGCCAGCAGTTCTTCAGTCCAAATTAACTATGGCTACACCTTC
TRBV7-9	few	TRBJ2-7	TRBD1	CASSSTGALTYEQYF	TGTGCCAGCAGTTCGACAGGGGCCTTGACCTACGAGCAGTACTTC
TRBV27	-	TRBJ2-1	-	CASSLQGRGNEQFF	TGTGCCAGCAGTTTACAGGGGAGGGGCAATGAGCAGTTCTTC
TRBV2	-	TRBJ2-7	TRBD2	CASSPLKRTSGRPHEQYF	TGTGCCAGCAGTCCCCTAAAACGGACTAGCGGGAGACCACACGAGCAGTACTTC
TRBV12-5	-	TRBJ1-6	-	CASGLVQAHRTENSPLHF	TGTGCTAGTGGTTTGGTACAGGCTCACCGGACGGAGAATTCACCCCTCCACTTT
TRBV28	-	TRBJ1-6	-	CASSFASASSYNSPLHF	TGTGCCAGCAGCTTTGCTTCTGCGAGCTCCTATAATTCACCCCTCCACTTT
TRBV30	-	TRBJ1-1	-	CAWRHPGGAEAFF	TGTGCCTGGAGACACCCCGGAGGTGCTGAAGCTTTCTTT
TRBV6-4	few	TRBJ2-7	-	CASTLGTTYF	TGTGCCAGTACCCTCGGGACAACTTATTTC
TRBV4-2	-	TRBJ2-5	TRBD2	CASSHDVAGVVETQYF	TGTGCCAGCAGCCATGACGTAGCGGGAGTGGTAGAGACCCAGTACTTC
TRBV4-2	-	TRBJ1-1	TRBD1	CASSHRDRGTEAFF	TGTGCCAGCAGCCACCGGGACAGGGGTACTGAAGCTTTCTTT
TRBV5-6	-	TRBJ1-5	-	CASSLINQPQHF	TGTGCCAGCAGCTTAATAAATCAGCCCCAGCATTTT
TRBV19	-	TRBJ2-7	TRBD1	CASRTGNHEQYF	TGTGCCAGTAGGACAGGGAACCACGAGCAGTACTTC
TRBV7-2	once	TRBJ2-6	TRBD1	CASSSGTGKSGANVLTF	TGTGCCAGCAGCAGCGGGACAGGGAAATCTGGGGCCAACGTCCTGACTTTC
TRBV28	-	TRBJ1-3	-	CASSLAGGTGNTIYF	TGTGCCAGCAGTCTCGCGGGGGGGACTGGAAACACCATATATTTT
TRBV6-5	few	TRBJ1-1	-	CASSYSRFKSEAFF	TGTGCCAGCAGTTACTCGAGGTTTAAAAGTGAAGCTTTCTTT
TRBV13	-	TRBJ2-1	-	CASSQHTTANNEQFF	TGTGCCAGCAGCCAACACACGACAGCGAACAATGAGCAGTTCTTC
TRBV2	-	TRBJ1-4	-	CASSRGEKLLF	TGTGCCAGCAGTAGGGGTGAAAAACTGCTTTTT
TRBV6-5	-	TRBJ2-1	TRBD2	CASSSTSGPYNEQFF	TGTGCCAGCAGTTCGACTAGCGGGCCTTACAATGAGCAGTTCTTC
TRBV14	once	TRBJ2-7	-	CASSSPWSSYEQYF	TGTGCCAGCAGCTCCCCATGGAGCTCCTACGAGCAGTACTTC
TRBV9	once	TRBJ2-5	TRBD2	CASASGETQYF	TGTGCCAGCGCTAGCGGAGAGACCCAGTACTTC
TRBV27	-	TRBJ2-7	TRBD1	CASSLYRGPYEQYF	TGTGCCAGCAGTCTTTACAGGGGGCCCTACGAGCAGTACTTC
TRBV28	-	TRBJ2-7	TRBD2	CASSEGREWFVQYF	TGTGCCAGCAGTGAAGGGCGGGAGTGGTTCGTGCAGTACTTC
TRBV6-1	-	TRBJ1-3	TRBD1	CASSEAGFGTGSRNTIYF	TGTGCCAGCAGTGAAGCGGGGTTTGGGACAGGAAGTAGAAACACCATATATTTT
TRBV5-1	-	TRBJ2-5	-	CASSSLPGEQETQYF	TGCGCCAGCAGCTCCCTCCCGGGAGAACAAGAGACCCAGTACTTC